The 15 T cell receptor beta chains in this list originate from one sample, sequenced in a study of CD8+CD57+ T cells in acquired aplastic anemia. Profiling that covered TCR beta VDJ and CDR3 relied on genomic DNA as its template. A single record per CDR3 protein comes from TCRdb applying MiXCR to the reads. The sample has around 130,000 distinct CDR3 sequences, under 60% seen once. Patients selected for sequencing had displayed CD8+CD57+ cell expansion by flow cytometry. The sample taken for sequencing was sorted CD4+, CD8+, or CD8+CD57+ T cells (not recorded which) from PBMCs. The receptors derive from a human donor with aplastic anemia.

The rearrangement uses TRBV24-1 and TRBJ1-4, with 7 bases fitting TRBD1. Germline CDR1 reads KGHDR; CDR2 reads SFDVKD. V lost 3 bases to trimming and J lost 0 bases; unmatched junction nucleotides: 15. The CDR3 sequence is 20 residues long. This chain's CDR3 is CATSDPPTGSAVSTNEKLFF. CDR3 coding DNA: TGTGCCACCAGTGATCCACCGACAGGGTCAGCCGTTTCAACTAATGAAAAACTGTTTTTT.

The chain joins TRBV19 to TRBJ2-3; D is uncertain. This CDR3 has 13 amino acids. V lost 1 base and J lost 3, with 5 bases in between. From germline, CDR1 is LNHDA and CDR2 SQIVND (reference sequence). CDR3 sequence reads: CASSIGLTDTQYF. CDR3 coding DNA: TGTGCCAGTAGTATAGGGCTAACAGATACGCAGTATTTT.

The J gene is TRBJ2-5, the V gene TRBV20-1; 10 nucleotides align to TRBD2. Germline trimming cut 0 bases from V and 3 bases from J; bases unmatched to any gene: 7. Looked up from germline, CDR1 is DFQATT and CDR2 is SNEGSKA (reference sequence). This CDR3 is built from 16 residues. CDR3 DNA: TGCAGTGCTAGAGATCTTACTAGCGGGGAGGAAGAGACCCAGTACTTC. This encodes CSARDLTSGEEETQYF.

Details on this clonotype: This clone may be a read error of a much larger clone one base away. This chain links TRBV28 with TRBJ1-2, with TRBD1 identical over 7 bases. The CDR3 runs to 13 residues. CDR1 is MDHEN and CDR2 is SYDVKM in the germline V gene. CDR3 DNA: TGTGCCAGCAGCCCACAGGGGAACTATGGCCACACCTTC. Protein: CASSPQGNYGHTF.

The sample holds one count of this clonotype. This chain joins TRBV7-8 and TRBJ2-1; D uncertain. Trimming took 5 bases from V and 8 from J, leaving 10 bases between them. This CDR3 has 12 residues. CDR1 and CDR2 from the germline V gene are SGHVS and FQNEAQ. Here the CDR3 reads CASSPELDEQFF. The CDR3 region has the DNA TGTGCCAGCAGCCCAGAGCTGGATGAGCAGTTCTTC.

This chain connects TRBV7-9 to TRBJ1-1; D is undetermined. The CDR3 covers 13 residues. Trimming removed 4 bases at V and 3 bases at J, with 9 bases between. Germline lookup yields CDR1 SEHNR and CDR2 FQNEAQ (reference sequence). CDR3 protein: CASSSNGDTEAFF. The CDR3 nucleotides read TGTGCCAGCAGCTCCAACGGGGACACTGAAGCTTTCTTT.

The genes are TRBV20-1 and TRBJ1-2; D may be TRBD1 (6 bases). The CDR3 totals 13 residues. Germline-derived CDR1 and CDR2 are DFQATT and SNEGSKA (reference sequence). Deletions cut 2 bases from V and 5 bases from J, with 12 bases between. The CDR3 DNA sequence: TGCAGTGCTAGACTATGGGACACGTATGGCTACACCTTC. Translation gives CSARLWDTYGYTF.

The J gene is TRBJ2-3, the V gene TRBV19; either TRBD1 or TRBD2 may supply D (6 bases each). This CDR3 has 14 residues. Germline assignment: CDR1 LNHDA and CDR2 SQIVND (reference sequence). Trimming took 2 bases from V and 4 from J, leaving 10 bases between them. The CDR3 spells CASSITGAADTQYF. As DNA, the CDR3 is TGTGCCAGTAGTATAACGGGGGCGGCAGATACGCAGTATTTT.

The chain is built from TRBV28 and TRBJ1-2; 9 nucleotides align to TRBD1. The CDR3 has 15 residues. V trimming: 5 bases; J trimming: 0 bases; junction bases outside the gene matches: 4. The germline CDR1 and CDR2 sequences are MDHEN and SYDVKM. This CDR3 reads CASSLRQGANYGYTF. In DNA, the CDR3 is TGTGCCAGCAGTCTCCGACAGGGGGCTAACTATGGCTACACCTTC.

In this sample, this clonotype turned up many times. The CDR3 DNA reads TGTGCCAGCAGCTTAATGGTCGATCGCCCAGATACGCAGTATTTT. Protein: CASSLMVDRPDTQYF. This chain connects TRBV7-6 to TRBJ2-3; D uncertain. Germline V gene sequence: CDR1 SGHVS, CDR2 FNYEAQ. The ends were cut back, 2 bases at V and 4 bases at J, with 13 bases in the middle. The CDR3 has 15 residues.

V and J are TRBV20-1 and TRBJ1-1, with unresolved D. CDR1 and CDR2 (germline): DFQATT, SNEGSKA (reference sequence). Trimming pared 3 bases from V and 0 bases from J, leaving 8 bases between. This CDR3 region has 13 residues. The CDR3 DNA follows: TGCAGTGCTAGGAGCCAGTTGAACACTGAAGCTTTCTTT. It codes for CSARSQLNTEAFF.

V and J are TRBV2 and TRBJ2-3, with D tentatively TRBD1 (6 bases). Germline CDR1 and CDR2: SNHLY and FYNNEI. V was shortened by 3 bases and J by 4 bases, with 11 bases between the two germline ends. This CDR3 comprises 14 residues. The CDR3 is CASSEAGAADTQYF. CDR3 coding DNA: TGTGCCAGCAGTGAGGCAGGGGCGGCAGATACGCAGTATTTT.

In this sample, this clonotype turned up many times. The CDR3 nucleotides are TGTGCCACCAGTGAAGTGCTAGCGTTGAACACCGGGGAGCTGTTTTTT. Encoded protein: CATSEVLALNTGELFF. The chain employs TRBV24-1 and TRBJ2-2, with D perhaps TRBD2 (6 bases). This CDR3 spans 16 amino acids. The germline V and J ends were trimmed by 4 bases and 1 base, with 12 bases remaining between them. Germline-derived CDR1 and CDR2 are KGHDR and SFDVKD.

This sequence joins TRBV15 and TRBJ1-1, with no clear D. Germline V lookup: CDR1 LNHNV, CDR2 YYDKDF (reference sequence). Trimming took 2 bases from V and 1 from J, leaving 8 bases between them. The CDR3 consists of 14 residues. The CDR3 protein is CATSRLIGNTEAFF. In DNA form, the CDR3 reads TGTGCCACCAGCAGACTTATAGGGAACACTGAAGCTTTCTTT.

This clonotype was found once. The CDR3 protein is CASSVFPSYEQYF. In nucleotides, the CDR3 is TGTGCCAGCAGTGTTTTCCCTTCCTACGAGCAGTACTTC. The rearrangement uses TRBV2 and TRBJ2-7; D is uncertain. The CDR3 covers 13 residues. CDR1 is SNHLY and CDR2 is FYNNEI in the germline V gene. Between the trimmed V and J ends, which lost 4 bases and 1 base, there was a span of 8 bases.